Listed below are T cell receptor beta chains from one sample, sequenced in a study of blood T cell repertoires in COVID-19. Clones were read by immunoSEQ multiplex PCR, and TCRdb kept only the in-frame ones, dropping some. The data contain just over 300,000 clones, more than 75% of them seen just once; the ten biggest clones take up around 4.6%. The material sequenced was PBMCs or T cells enriched from blood (not recorded which). Receptor source: a man aged 30-40 years who had recovered from COVID-19. Each CDR3 is given with its conserved first and last residue. A D gene is named only where the DNA matches it firmly. Not every row has a clone size; where given, it reads once, few, many or a size class.

V gene,J gene,clone size,D gene,CDR3 DNA,CDR3 protein
TRBV5-1,TRBJ1-6,-,-,TGCGCCAGCAGCTCGTCATGGGGGGGTGGGTCCCTCCACTTT,CASSSSWGGGSLHF
TRBV5-4,TRBJ2-7,once,TRBD2,TGTGCCAGCAGCCCCGGGACTAGCAAAACCTACGAGCAGTACTTC,CASSPGTSKTYEQYF
TRBV18,TRBJ1-3,-,TRBD1,TGTGCCAGCTCACCAGGGGACAGGATCTCTGGAAACACCATATATTTT,CASSPGDRISGNTIYF
TRBV15,TRBJ2-2,many,-,TGTGCCACCAGCAGAGGGGGAGAAAACACCGGGGAGCTGTTTTTT,CATSRGGENTGELFF
TRBV30,TRBJ1-4,once,TRBD1,TGTGCCTGGACTCCGGGACAGGGGTATGAAAAACTGTTTTTT,CAWTPGQGYEKLFF
TRBV27,TRBJ2-5,-,-,TGTGCCAGCGCAAGGGGCTGGGCTCAAGAGACCCAGTACTTC,CASARGWAQETQYF
TRBV28,TRBJ1-2,-,-,TGTGCCAGCAGTCTAGCGCCTACTCTTAACTATGGCTACACCTTC,CASSLAPTLNYGYTF
TRBV29-1,TRBJ1-2,-,-,TGCAGCTTCCGGGAACGGGCTAACTATGGCTACACCTTC,CSFRERANYGYTF
TRBV5-6,TRBJ2-1,-,TRBD2,TGTGCCAGCAGCTTGTGGGGTGCGGGGGTTCACAATGAGCAGTTCTTC,CASSLWGAGVHNEQFF
TRBV19,TRBJ2-7,-,-,TGTGCCAGTAGCGACAGGTTCTACGAGCAGTACTTC,CASSDRFYEQYF
TRBV28,TRBJ2-2,-,-,TGTGCCAGCAGTCCACTGCTTTGGGAACAGGGCAACGGGGAGCTGTTTTTT,CASSPLLWEQGNGELFF
TRBV5-5,TRBJ2-2,many,TRBD1,TGTGCCAGCAGCTCCGGGACAGGGGGTTCCGGGGAGCTGTTTTTT,CASSSGTGGSGELFF
TRBV11-2,TRBJ1-3,-,-,TGTGCCAGCAGCTTAGGCGGGACGGAAGGAAACACCATATATTTT,CASSLGGTEGNTIYF
TRBV28,TRBJ2-1,-,TRBD1,TGTGCCAGCAGTTTTCTCGACAGGGGGGTTTGGTTCTTC,CASSFLDRGVWFF
TRBV24-1,TRBJ2-1,-,-,TGTGCCACCGGACTTCCAGGGGCAGGGGATGAGCAGTTCTTC,CATGLPGAGDEQFF
TRBV5-1,TRBJ2-3,-,-,TGCGCCAGCAGCTTGGAGGCCAGGGGTCTCACAGATACGCAGTATTTT,CASSLEARGLTDTQYF
TRBV7-9,TRBJ1-6,-,TRBD1,TGTGCCAGCAGCTTGGCGACAGGGGGCGCAGGGGTTAGTAATTCACCCCTCCACTTT,CASSLATGGAGVSNSPLHF
TRBV15,TRBJ2-3,-,-,TGTGCCACCAGCAGAGATCTGAGGGGGGGCCAAGATACGCAGTATTTT,CATSRDLRGGQDTQYF
TRBV6-5,TRBJ1-1,-,TRBD1,TGTGCCAGCAGTTACCCCGGGGACAGGGGGGGGGTCTTT,CASSYPGDRGGVF
TRBV5-6,TRBJ1-3,-,-,TGTGCCAGCAGCTTTGGCAACTCTGGAAACACCATATATTTT,CASSFGNSGNTIYF
TRBV2,TRBJ2-7,-,TRBD2,TGTGCCAGCAGTGTTTCTAGCGGGGGGGACTACGAGCAGTACTTC,CASSVSSGGDYEQYF
TRBV13,TRBJ1-5,-,-,TGTGCCAGCAGCTTCGATATGGGGCTAGGCAATCAGCCCCAGCATTTT,CASSFDMGLGNQPQHF
TRBV7-6,TRBJ2-4,-,TRBD1,TGTGCCAGCAGCCCAGGGGGCTCGATGAACATTCAGTACTTC,CASSPGGSMNIQYF
TRBV11-2,TRBJ2-2,-,TRBD1,TGTGCCAGCAGCTCCTCGAGGACAGGGTCGGCCACCGGGGAGCTGTTTTTT,CASSSSRTGSATGELFF
TRBV11-2,TRBJ2-1,-,TRBD2,TGTGCCAGCAGCTTAGTCGGGCGCGGGAGGGGGAGCTCCTACAATGAGCAGTTCTTC,CASSLVGRGRGSSYNEQFF
TRBV28,TRBJ1-2,-,TRBD1,TGTGCCAGCAGCTTCATGAGCCGAACAGGGGGCCAAAACTATGGCTACACCTTC,CASSFMSRTGGQNYGYTF
TRBV5-1,TRBJ1-2,-,-,TGCGCCAGCAGCCCCCAGGGAGGCAATGGCTACACCTTC,CASSPQGGNGYTF
TRBV27,TRBJ1-4,few,TRBD1,TGTGCCAGCAGTTTAGGGGTCAGGGGGCTTGCAACTAATGAAAAACTGTTTTTT,CASSLGVRGLATNEKLFF
TRBV7-7,TRBJ1-2,-,-,TGTGCTAGCAGCTTAAGGGCAGGGAGGCCTGGCTACACCTTC,CASSLRAGRPGYTF
TRBV3-1/TRBV3-2,TRBJ2-1,-,-,TGTGCCAGCAGCCTCGCCCGGAAGGGGCTGAGCTCCTACAATGAGCAGTTCTTC,CASSLARKGLSSYNEQFF
TRBV3-1/TRBV3-2,TRBJ2-3,-,TRBD2,TGTGCCAGCAGCCAAACGCGGGGGGGCGCGTCTTTCGCGGATACGCAGTATTTT,CASSQTRGGASFADTQYF
TRBV6-2/TRBV6-3,TRBJ2-7,-,-,TGTGCCAGCAGTTACAGCCAACCCTACGAGCAGTACTTC,CASSYSQPYEQYF
TRBV6-5,TRBJ1-4,-,TRBD1,TGTGCCAGCAGTCCTCAGGGGGCTTTGAATGAAAAACTGTTTTTT,CASSPQGALNEKLFF
TRBV3-1/TRBV3-2,TRBJ1-1,once,-,TGTGCCAGCAGCCAAGGACTTTACACTGAAGCTTTCTTT,CASSQGLYTEAFF
TRBV20-1,TRBJ1-1,-,-,TGCAGTGGCAGGGAGAACACTGAAGCTTTCTTT,CSGRENTEAFF
TRBV30,TRBJ1-5,-,-,TGTGCCTGGAGTATCAGGGTTAGCAATCAGCCCCAGCATTTT,CAWSIRVSNQPQHF
TRBV7-2,TRBJ2-6,-,TRBD2,TGTGCCAGCAGCTATCTTAGCGGGAGGGCCGGTGGTGGGGCCAACGTCCTGACTTTC,CASSYLSGRAGGGANVLTF
TRBV25-1,TRBJ1-1,-,-,TGTGCCAGCAGTGTCCTTCGCCCAGGGAACACTGAAGCTTTCTTT,CASSVLRPGNTEAFF
TRBV6-5,TRBJ2-3,few,-,TGTGCCAGCAGCTCCCAGGGAGATACGCAGTATTTT,CASSSQGDTQYF
TRBV29-1,TRBJ2-3,-,TRBD1,TGCAGCTTTGAACCGGGACAGCACACAGATACGCAGTATTTT,CSFEPGQHTDTQYF
TRBV2,TRBJ2-7,-,TRBD1,TGTGCCAGCAGGGGCTCGACAGGGATGATGGACGAGCAGTACTTC,CASRGSTGMMDEQYF
TRBV30,TRBJ1-2,-,-,TGTGCCTGGAAATCGGGCTATGGCTACACCTTC,CAWKSGYGYTF
TRBV7-6,TRBJ1-1,-,-,TGTGCCAGCAGCTTACTGAACAGGGAAGCTAACACTGAAGCTTTCTTT,CASSLLNREANTEAFF
TRBV9,TRBJ2-7,-,TRBD2,TGTGCCAGCAGCGCGCCAGCGGGGGGAAGCTACGAGCAGTACTTC,CASSAPAGGSYEQYF
TRBV5-1,TRBJ1-5,-,-,TGCGCCAGCAGCCTTGAAGGAGGGGGCAATCAGCCCCAGCATTTT,CASSLEGGGNQPQHF
TRBV7-9,TRBJ1-1,-,-,TGTGCCAGCAGCGCACGGGACTTTGCTGTCACTGAAGCTTTCTTT,CASSARDFAVTEAFF
TRBV28,TRBJ2-5,-,TRBD1,TGTGCCAGCAGCCTGGCCCCCTCGACAGGGGACCAAGAGACCCAGTACTTC,CASSLAPSTGDQETQYF
TRBV6-5,TRBJ2-5,-,TRBD2,TGTGCCAGCGCCGGACTAGCGGGCCGCGCAGAGACCCAGTACTTC,CASAGLAGRAETQYF
TRBV30,TRBJ1-2,-,-,TGTGCCTGGAGTGTACTAGGTCTCGACGGCTACACCTTC,CAWSVLGLDGYTF
TRBV27,TRBJ2-1,few,TRBD2,TGTGCCAGCTCTACGGGACTAGCGGGAGACAATGAGCAGTTCTTC,CASSTGLAGDNEQFF
TRBV2,TRBJ1-6,-,-,TGTGCCAGCAGTGCAGGGTATAATTCACCCCTCCACTTT,CASSAGYNSPLHF
TRBV24-1,TRBJ1-5,-,-,TGTGCCACCAGTGACTATCAGGAGGGCCCCAATCAGCCCCAGCATTTT,CATSDYQEGPNQPQHF
TRBV12-3/TRBV12-4,TRBJ2-3,once,-,TGTGCCAGCAGTTTAGGAGCTACAGATACGCAGTATTTT,CASSLGATDTQYF
TRBV6-5,TRBJ1-2,-,-,TGTGCCATTGCCCTGGCGGGAGCTAACTATGGCTACACCTTC,CAIALAGANYGYTF
TRBV19,TRBJ1-1,-,-,TGTGCCAGTAGTACCCACGGGGGACCCGAAGCTTTCTTT,CASSTHGGPEAFF